These 30 T cell receptor beta chains share one sample of origin, sequenced in a study of cytomegalovirus exposure and HLA in healthy donors. The PCR had 60 Vbeta and 13 Jbeta primers. Produced via immunoSEQ multiplex PCR; TCRdb's table is partial and in-frame only. The repertoire consists of about 160,000 clones, with about 78% occurring once and the leading ten covering over 1.1%. Sequenced input: PBMCs. The source of these receptors is a male donor in good health and CMV-seronegative.

The chain uses TRBV6-5 and TRBJ1-6, with D tentatively TRBD1 (5 bases). The CDR3 is 16 residues long. Trimming removed 2 bases from V and 10 bases from J, with 18 bases in between. The V gene's germline CDR1 is MNHEY and CDR2 SVGAGI. CDR3 sequence reads: CASSYRGTGLKSPLHF. In nucleotides, the CDR3 is TGTGCCAGCAGTTACCGGGGGACGGGACTGAAATCACCCCTCCACTTT.

The chain uses TRBV7-3 and TRBJ2-1; 13 nucleotides agree with TRBD2. The CDR3 contains 17 residues. The germline CDR1 and CDR2 sequences are SGHTA and FQGTGA. The J segment lost 9 bases and the V segment lost 4 bases, leaving 12 bases of the junction unmatched. The CDR3 nucleotides are TGTGCCAGCAGCTCCCAGACTAGCGGGAGGATCTACGGTGAGCAGTTCTTC. Its protein product is CASSSQTSGRIYGEQFF.

The CDR3 protein is CASSSPGTGQETQYF. DNA of the CDR3: TGTGCCAGCAGTTCCCCAGGGACAGGACAAGAGACCCAGTACTTC. The chain joins TRBV27 to TRBJ2-5, with 8 bases that match TRBD1. CDR3 length: 15 amino acids. CDR1 MNHEY and CDR2 SMNVEV come from the germline V gene (reference sequence). With V trimmed by 4 bases and J by 2 bases, 6 bases remained unmatched.

This clone was observed once. One end of the junction is discordant with germline, which a read error may explain. The chain has TRBV5-1 and TRBJ2-1; 11 bases are a match to TRBD1. The CDR3 runs to 17 residues. The germline gives CDR1 SGHRS, CDR2 YFSETQ. The CDR3: CASSPGQGDISNNEQFF. The CDR3 coding sequence is TGCGCCAGCAGCCCGGGACAGGGGGATATCTCCAACAATGAGCAGTTCTTC.

The J gene is TRBJ1-2, the V gene TRBV5-5; possibly TRBD1 for D (5 bases). The CDR3 covers 14 residues. Germline assignment: CDR1 SGHKS and CDR2 YYEKEE (reference sequence). V lost 4 bases and J 2 bases, leaving 12 bases between the germline ends. The DNA of the CDR3 is TGTGCCAGCAGCCCGGGACTCTCAAACTATGGCTACACCTTC. The encoded protein is CASSPGLSNYGYTF.

This chain joins TRBV4-1 and TRBJ2-7; 12 bases line up with TRBD1. This CDR3 comprises 15 residues. The germline gives CDR1 MGHRA, CDR2 YSYEKL. V gave up 5 bases and J gave up 5 bases; unmatched junction bases: 7. The CDR3 spells CASSAPGTGGDEQYF. Written as DNA, the CDR3 is TGCGCCAGCAGCGCCCCCGGGACAGGGGGCGACGAGCAGTACTTC.

This chain joins TRBV7-3 and TRBJ2-1; TRBD1 aligns across 11 bases. The germline gives CDR1 SGHTA, CDR2 FQGTGA. With 5 bases clipped from V and 9 bases from J, the junction kept 9 bases outside the gene matches. The CDR3 is 15 residues long. For the CDR3, the DNA is TGTGCCAGCAGCCAACCGGGACAGGGGGTTCGTGAGCAGTTCTTC. Translation: CASSQPGQGVREQFF.

The rearrangement uses TRBV15 and TRBJ1-1, with TRBD1 identical over 7 bases. CDR3 length equals 16 residues. The J segment lost 0 bases and the V segment lost 4 bases, leaving 8 bases of the junction unmatched. Germline V gives CDR1 LNHNV, CDR2 YYDKDF (reference sequence). The CDR3 protein is CATSTATGSLNTEAFF. The CDR3 DNA reads TGTGCCACCAGCACAGCGACAGGGAGTCTGAACACTGAAGCTTTCTTT.

CDR3 sequence: CASSQGGQGETQYF. In nucleotides, the CDR3 is TGCGCCAGCAGCCAAGGGGGCCAGGGCGAGACCCAGTACTTC. V is TRBV4-1 and J is TRBJ2-5, with D maybe TRBD1 (5 bases). CDR3 size: 14 residues. Germline-derived CDR1 and CDR2 are MGHRA and YSYEKL. The V gene lost 1 base and the J gene lost 5 bases, with 11 bases spanning the gap.

The V gene is TRBV7-9, the J gene TRBJ1-2, with a weak D call TRBD1 (5 bases). Per germline, CDR1 SEHNR and CDR2 FQNEAQ (reference sequence). Trimming removed 4 bases at V and 4 bases at J, with 16 bases between. This CDR3 region has 15 residues. CDR3 loop: CASSSNVRGSYGYTF. CDR3 nucleotides: TGTGCCAGCAGCTCGAATGTTAGGGGAAGCTATGGCTACACCTTC.

In its sample, this clone was seen a few times. This sequence joins TRBV10-2 and TRBJ2-5, with 8 bases aligning to TRBD2. The J call is in doubt because the DNA end fits TRBJ2-7 better. Germline V CDR1 and CDR2: WSHSY, SAAADI. The CDR3 extends over 16 amino acids. As DNA, the CDR3 is TGCGCCAGCCTTGAGGGAACGGGAGGGGGAAGCTACGAGCAGTACTTC. It encodes CASLEGTGGGSYEQYF.

V and J are TRBV6-1 and TRBJ2-3; D uncertain. This CDR3 contains 15 residues. Between the trimmed V and J ends, which lost 5 bases and 1 base, there was a span of 13 bases. Germline loops: CDR1 MNHNS, CDR2 SASEGT. CDR3: CASSPPSHRTDTQYF. The CDR3 coding sequence is TGTGCCAGCAGTCCCCCGAGCCACCGCACAGATACGCAGTATTTT.

In its sample, this clone was seen a few times. The rearrangement uses TRBV9 and TRBJ1-1; 7 nucleotides match TRBD1. This CDR3 has 15 residues. V trimming: 4 bases; J trimming: 0 bases; junction bases outside the gene matches: 6. CDR1 is SGDLS, CDR2 YYNGEE, per germline. CDR3 DNA: TGTGCCAGCAGCACCCGGGACAGCATGAACACTGAAGCTTTCTTT. Amino acid sequence: CASSTRDSMNTEAFF.

J is TRBJ1-4 and V is TRBV5-1; a weak D match, TRBD1 (5 bases). The CDR3 is 16 amino acids. Germline V CDR1 and CDR2: SGHRS, YFSETQ. V lost 0 bases, J lost 4 bases, and 13 bases lay in between. CDR3 amino acids: CASSLGVSGGNEKLFF. The CDR3 nucleotides read TGCGCCAGCAGCTTGGGTGTTTCCGGGGGTAATGAAAAACTGTTTTTT.

The rearrangement joins TRBV18 to TRBJ1-1, with 8 positions matching TRBD1. The V and J ends lost 2 bases and 3 bases, in that order; junction bases with no gene match: 5. CDR1 is KGHSH and CDR2 is LQKENI in the germline V gene. This CDR3 has 15 residues. Here the CDR3 DNA reads TGTGCCAGCTCACCAGGACAGGGTCGGTACACTGAAGCTTTCTTT. The encoded protein is CASSPGQGRYTEAFF. The full variable domain, completed using reference TRBV18 and TRBJ1-1, is NAGVMQNPRHLVRRRGQEARLRCSPMKGHSHVYWYRQLPEEGLKFMVYLQKENIIDESGMPKERFSAEFPKEGPSILRIQQVVRGDSAAYFCASSPGQGRYTEAFFGQGTRLTVV.

The chain is built from TRBV30 and TRBJ2-1; possibly TRBD1 for D (5 bases). The CDR3 totals 13 residues. The germline gives CDR1 GTSNPN, CDR2 SVGIG (reference sequence). With 8 bases removed from V and 9 bases from J, the gap between germline ends came to 20 bases. This chain's CDR3 is CAGHPGSLVEQFF. The CDR3 DNA reads TGTGCCGGACATCCAGGGTCTTTGGTTGAGCAGTTCTTC.

The chain couples TRBV7-2 to TRBJ2-5; D is uncertain. The CDR3 consists of 12 residues. Trimming removed 7 bases at V and 0 bases at J, with 6 bases between. CDR1 is SGHTA and CDR2 is FQGNSA in the germline V gene. CDR3: CASNTNQETQYF. CDR3 bases: TGTGCCAGCAACACGAACCAAGAGACCCAGTACTTC.

This clone was found a few times. CDR3 protein: CASSRAQGEQYF. DNA for the CDR3: TGCGCCAGCAGTCGTGCCCAGGGGGAGCAGTACTTC. The chain employs TRBV23-1 and TRBJ2-7; TRBD1 might be the D (6 bases). TRBV23-1 is an ORF; its function is uncertain. This CDR3 is 12 amino acids long. V lost 4 bases and J 7 bases, leaving 11 bases between the germline ends.

The rearrangement joins TRBV27 to TRBJ2-1; TRBD1 aligns across 10 bases. The J segment lost 7 bases and the V segment lost 3 bases, leaving 6 bases of the junction unmatched. The CDR3 has 15 residues. Germline-derived CDR1 and CDR2 are MNHEY and SMNVEV (reference sequence). The CDR3 nucleotides are TGTGCCAGCAGTTTGCCGGGACAGGGGAAGAATGAGCAGTTCTTC. The encoded protein is CASSLPGQGKNEQFF.

The gene calls are TRBV9 and TRBJ2-3, with 7 positions matching TRBD1. Losses at the gene ends were 5 bases for V and 0 bases for J; bases not matched to a gene: 6. The CDR3 covers 15 residues. Germline V CDR1 and CDR2: SGDLS, YYNGEE. CDR3 in DNA: TGTGCCAGCAGGTCCGGGGACAGCAGCACAGATACGCAGTATTTT. It is translated as CASRSGDSSTDTQYF.

The gene calls are TRBV19 and TRBJ2-1, with TRBD1 matching 8 bases. CDR1 is LNHDA and CDR2 is SQIVND in the germline V gene (reference sequence). V gave up 3 bases and J gave up 9 bases; unmatched junction bases: 7. The CDR3 runs 14 residues. The CDR3 sequence: CASSIRTGSSEQFF. The CDR3 DNA reads as TGTGCCAGTAGTATCCGGACAGGGAGTAGTGAGCAGTTCTTC.

The chain uses TRBV27 and TRBJ1-1; D is uncertain. CDR1 and CDR2 from the germline V gene are MNHEY and SMNVEV (reference sequence). V was cut by 3 bases and J by 1 base, with 6 bases left in between. The CDR3 has 13 residues. CDR3 sequence (DNA): TGTGCCAGCAGTTTTCAGGAGAACACTGAAGCTTTCTTT. Amino acid sequence: CASSFQENTEAFF.

The rearrangement uses TRBV9 and TRBJ1-1; D is ambiguous. The CDR3 loop spans 14 amino acids. Germline V gives CDR1 SGDLS, CDR2 YYNGEE. Trimming took 3 bases from V and 3 from J, leaving 12 bases between them. CDR3 nucleotide sequence: TGTGCCAGCAGCGAAGGTGAACGGGACACTGAAGCTTTCTTT. Its protein product is CASSEGERDTEAFF. Combining the CDR3 with reference TRBV9 and TRBJ1-1 gives the whole variable domain DSGVTQTPKHLITATGQRVTLRCSPRSGDLSVYWYQQSLDQGLQFLIQYYNGEERAKGNILERFSAQQFPDLHSELNLSSLELGDSALYFCASSEGERDTEAFFGQGTRLTVV.

V usage is TRBV9 and J usage is TRBJ2-5; possibly TRBD2 for D (5 bases). Between the trimmed V and J ends, which lost 0 bases and 1 base, there was a span of 7 bases. The CDR3 consists of 14 residues. The germline V gene encodes CDR1 SGDLS and CDR2 YYNGEE. For the CDR3, the DNA is TGTGCCAGCAGCGTAGGAGGGCTCCAAGAGACCCAGTACTTC. It encodes CASSVGGLQETQYF.

V usage is TRBV6-1 and J usage is TRBJ1-2, with a possible D match to TRBD1 (6 bases). The CDR3 totals 13 residues. Per germline, CDR1 MNHNS and CDR2 SASEGT. The V end lost 7 bases, the J end lost 2 bases, and 11 bases lay between the germline ends. CDR3 DNA: TGTGCCAGCACCACGCAGGGGAACTATGGCTACACCTTC. Translation: CASTTQGNYGYTF.

The chain couples TRBV11-2 to TRBJ2-7, with D perhaps TRBD2 (6 bases). The CDR3 covers 16 residues. Trimming pared 0 bases from V and 0 bases from J, leaving 12 bases between. Germline assignment: CDR1 SGHAT and CDR2 FQNNGV. CDR3 residues: CASSLDSGASSYEQYF. In DNA, the CDR3 is TGTGCCAGCAGCTTAGATAGCGGTGCGAGCTCCTACGAGCAGTACTTC.

This rearrangement joins TRBV4-1 to TRBJ2-7, with D tentatively TRBD2 (6 bases). Germline V gene data show CDR1 as MGHRA and CDR2 as YSYEKL. Trimming cost V 2 bases and J 3 bases, with 20 bases left between them. CDR3 length: 17 residues. The CDR3: CASSQRESGVVGYEQYF. CDR3 DNA: TGCGCCAGCAGCCAACGGGAATCGGGAGTGGTTGGCTACGAGCAGTACTTC.

V gene TRBV5-5 combines with J gene TRBJ2-3, with D hard to call. V gave up 0 bases and J gave up 1 base, with 6 bases separating them. The CDR3 sequence is 14 residues long. CDR1 is SGHKS and CDR2 is YYEKEE in the germline V gene (reference sequence). CDR3 nucleotide sequence: TGTGCCAGCAGCTTGGGACACCGCACAGATACGCAGTATTTT. This codes for CASSLGHRTDTQYF.

This chain uses TRBV11-2 with TRBJ2-7, with 7 bases lining up with TRBD2. Trimming removed 0 bases from V and 12 bases from J; junction bases left unmatched: 8. Germline V gives CDR1 SGHAT, CDR2 FQNNGV. This CDR3 is 13 amino acids long. The CDR3, as DNA: TGTGCCAGCAGCTTAGAAGGGACTACGGGCGGGTACTTC. Amino acids: CASSLEGTTGGYF.

The genes are TRBV27 and TRBJ2-7; TRBD1 matches at 11 bases. CDR3 size: 14 residues. Germline V CDR1 and CDR2: MNHEY, SMNVEV (reference sequence). With 6 bases clipped from V and 4 bases from J, the junction kept 5 bases outside the gene matches. CDR3 in DNA: TGTGCCAGCAGCCACGGGACAGGGGGTTACGAGCAGTACTTC. Protein sequence: CASSHGTGGYEQYF.